This T cell receptor beta chain was obtained from a study of blood T cell repertoires in COVID-19. Study background: Nucleic acid was either cDNA or gDNA, and it came from T cells, B-cell-depleted T cells, or PBMCs.

This CDR3 contains 18 residues. The ends lost 6 bases at V and 5 bases at J; junction bases unmatched: 20. From germline, CDR1 is SGHAT and CDR2 FQNNGV. This clone was counted a few times. Per the study methods: Reference gene primer amplification gave estimated nucleated cell counts. The data were produced by immunoSEQ multiplex PCR, yet TCRdb's version contains in-frame clones alone and is incomplete. V, J and clone size derive from that table, while D and trimming were established from the DNA sequence. The sample carries under 200,000 clones, 70% to 90% recorded once. The rearrangement links TRBV11-2 to TRBJ2-7; 9 nucleotides agree with TRBD1. This TCR derives from a man aged 40-50 years with acute or convalescent COVID-19. The specimen was peripheral blood. CDR3 amino acids: CASRPLRTGGPNRNEQYF. The DNA of the CDR3 is TGTGCCAGCAGACCATTGAGAACAGGGGGCCCGAATAGGAACGAGCAGTACTTC.